This TCR beta chain was sequenced in a study of blood T cell repertoires in COVID-19. Participants had their cohort set by participant-reported clinical history. Cohort 3 recovered donors had two negative PCRs, clearance, or symptom resolution. Germline CDR1 LNHNV, CDR2 YYDKDF (reference sequence). J was trimmed by 5 bases and V by 0 bases; bases with no gene match: 12. The CDR3 length is 19 residues. Method: immunoSEQ multiplex PCR; TCRdb's copy keeps in-frame clones and lacks some. The data show just over 300,000 clones, with 85% to 90% seen just once and around 4.6% held by the top ten. This chain joins TRBV15 and TRBJ2-1; 11 bases map to TRBD1. This clonotype originated in a man aged 25 to 40 who had recovered from COVID-19. The sequenced material came from PBMCs or T cells enriched from blood (not recorded which). The CDR3 loop is CATSRDRSRRTGGNNEQFF. The DNA for the CDR3 is TGTGCCACCAGCAGAGATCGGTCGCGGAGGACAGGGGGCAACAATGAGCAGTTCTTC.